This T cell receptor (beta chain) was sequenced during a study of blood T cell repertoires in COVID-19 (TCRdb year 2020). Some background on the complete study: Samples from collaborators originated in the United States, Italy and Spain and spanned both the acute and convalescent phases of COVID-19. The material from the prospective study consisted of cDNA or gDNA derived from T cells, B-cell-depleted T cells, or PBMCs. Deeply sampled blood TCRbeta repertoires from subjects exposed to, actively infected with, or recovered from COVID-19 were included in the dataset. The repertoires were made available in a free public database intended to serve as a resource for research on the immune response to SARS-CoV-2. Samples were obtained from the ongoing ImmuneRACE study (first 160 participants) and from about 1,300 subjects provided by 6 global collaborators. A de-identified subject ID, COVID-19 status, age in years and sex were almost always included in the sample metadata. Where available, HLA class I and class II types were obtained from metadata supplied by the sample provider rather than from assay-based typing.

In the prospective study, participants were roughly 18 to 100 years old, resided in fewer than 25 geographic areas of the United States, and were enrolled through a virtual design. Cohort assignment in the prospective study relied on participant-reported clinical history from a screening survey and a study questionnaire. Recovered participants in ImmuneRACE Cohort 3 were defined as having two consecutive negative NP/OP PCR tests, clearance from a healthcare professional, or resolution of symptoms. Mobile phlebotomists in the prospective study collected whole blood, serum and a nasopharyngeal or oropharyngeal swab from every participant. Additional blood draws and questionnaires over an approximately two-month period could optionally be provided by prospective study participants. Before DNA extraction, blood samples from the prospective study were shipped at room temperature or frozen. About this clone: Its target antigen remains unknown. No per-base quality is available; no much larger clone lies one base away.

TCRbeta CDR3 regions were amplified from genomic DNA using the immunoSEQ Assay, a bias-controlled multiplex PCR. The original pipeline was this. The number of nucleated cells in each sample was estimated from the amplification of reference gene primers within the assay. To quantify the absolute abundance of each unique TCRbeta CDR3 rearrangement, sequence reads were collapsed and filtered. For each sample, productive Simpson clonality was calculated as the square root of Simpson's diversity index across productive rearrangements. Entries here come from immuneACCESS through TCRdb and include only in-frame sequences with V and J called. Some clones fail to appear in such tables; in the studies checked, an unresolved V gene covers under half of the shortfall, and the cause of the remainder is unknown. D and trimming were read from the DNA, whereas the V and J calls and clone size are those reported in that table. This sample is represented by about 220,000 clones; 65% to 85% of them were singletons. 6.8% of the sample is held by the ten biggest clonotypes.

Study-wide conclusions, independent of this receptor: How much clinical and demographic metadata was included differed by source and by participant, and the metadata was provided uncurated.

CDR3 length: 15 amino acids, cysteine to phenylalanine. The only DNA kept is the CDR3, 45 bases in frame from the first base. Compared with germline, V lacks 4 bases and J lacks 4 bases; bases without a gene match: 4. Sequences MDHEN (CDR1) and SYDVKM (CDR2) are obtained from the germline V gene. This clonotype was sampled from a woman in her thirties or forties who had recovered from COVID-19. Material for sequencing was PBMCs or T cells enriched from blood (not recorded which). The chain employs TRBV28 and TRBJ1-4; 9 middle bases align to TRBD1. In nucleotide form, the sequence is TGTGCCAGCAGTTCCTCGGGACAGGGTAATGAAAAACTGTTTTTT. The encoded protein is CASSSSGQGNEKLFF.